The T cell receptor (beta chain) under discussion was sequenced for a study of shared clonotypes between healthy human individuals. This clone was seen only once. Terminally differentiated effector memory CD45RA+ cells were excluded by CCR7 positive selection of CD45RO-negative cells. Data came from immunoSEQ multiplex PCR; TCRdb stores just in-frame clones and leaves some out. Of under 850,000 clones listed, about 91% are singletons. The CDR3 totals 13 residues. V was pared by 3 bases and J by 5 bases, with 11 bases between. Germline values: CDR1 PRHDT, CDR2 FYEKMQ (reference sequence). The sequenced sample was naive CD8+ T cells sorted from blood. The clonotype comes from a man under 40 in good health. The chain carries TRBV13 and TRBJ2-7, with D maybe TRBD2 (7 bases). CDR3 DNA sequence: TGTGCCAGCAGCTTCGGAGGGGGGGACGAGCAGTACTTC. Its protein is CASSFGGGDEQYF.